The next 19 T cell receptor beta chains were all read from a single sample in a study of CD8 T cells in Susac syndrome. Reverse transcription of roughly 0.5 to 1 ug RNA was carried out with random hexamers. MiXCR, applied by TCRdb to the immunoSEQ multiplex PCR reads, yields one record per CDR3 protein. The sample contains a few hundred thousand distinct CDR3 sequences, roughly 94% of which appear only once. Sequenced input: CD4+ T cells from PBMCs. These receptors were taken from a human donor with multiple sclerosis.

The chain is built from TRBV7-9 and TRBJ2-1, with 9 bases lining up with TRBD1. This CDR3 has 15 amino acids. V gave up 6 bases and J gave up 4 bases; unmatched junction bases: 7. CDR1 and CDR2 from the germline V gene are SEHNR and FQNEAQ (reference sequence). CDR3 bases: TGTGCCAGCAGACAACAGGGGGCGCGGTACAATGAGCAGTTCTTC. This sequence encodes CASRQQGARYNEQFF.

This rearrangement joins TRBV15 to TRBJ1-5; D remains ambiguous. Germline V gene sequence: CDR1 LNHNV, CDR2 YYDKDF (reference sequence). The V gene lost 0 bases and the J gene lost 5 bases, with 11 bases spanning the gap. This CDR3 spans 15 amino acids. The CDR3: CATSRDYRSDQPQHF. In DNA, the CDR3 is TGTGCCACCAGCAGAGATTACCGGAGTGATCAGCCCCAGCATTTT.

This clonotype was observed once. This chain connects TRBV9 to TRBJ1-2, with a tentative D call TRBD1 (5 bases). Germline V gives CDR1 SGDLS, CDR2 YYNGEE. This CDR3 is built from 14 residues. Trimming took off 0 bases at V and 2 bases at J, with 8 bases between the two ends. The CDR3 DNA sequence: TGTGCCAGCAGCGTAGATCGACAGAACTATGGCTACACCTTC. This sequence encodes CASSVDRQNYGYTF.

The chain employs TRBV9 and TRBJ1-1; 8 bases are shared with TRBD1. The CDR3 contains 16 residues. Trimming took 4 bases from V and 0 from J; bases not matched to a gene: 8. The V gene's germline CDR1 is SGDLS and CDR2 YYNGEE. DNA for the CDR3: TGTGCCAGCAGCAAGACGCAGGGGGCGGTGAACACTGAAGCTTTCTTT. Translated, it gives CASSKTQGAVNTEAFF. The full variable domain, its missing parts supplied by reference TRBV9 and TRBJ1-1, is DSGVTQTPKHLITATGQRVTLRCSPRSGDLSVYWYQQSLDQGLQFLIQYYNGEERAKGNILERFSAQQFPDLHSELNLSSLELGDSALYFCASSKTQGAVNTEAFFGQGTRLTVV.

The chain employs TRBV9 and TRBJ1-1; no clear D. Trimming left V 3 bases short and J 1 base short, with 10 bases between. Per germline, CDR1 SGDLS and CDR2 YYNGEE. This CDR3 comprises 14 residues. This CDR3 reads CASSDSGQNTEAFF. The CDR3 DNA reads TGTGCCAGCAGCGATAGCGGCCAGAACACTGAAGCTTTCTTT.

V and J are TRBV7-2 and TRBJ1-2; tentative D call: TRBD1 (6 bases). This CDR3 contains 15 residues. The V gene's germline CDR1 is SGHTA and CDR2 FQGNSA. Trimming cost V 0 bases and J 5 bases, with 13 bases left between them. The CDR3: CASSLAQGRGYGYTF. The DNA of the CDR3 is TGTGCCAGCAGCTTAGCTCAGGGGCGAGGGTATGGCTACACCTTC.

The chain joins TRBV9 to TRBJ2-7; D ambiguous. V was shortened by 2 bases and J by 0 bases, with 9 bases between the two germline ends. This CDR3 has 14 residues. The germline gives CDR1 SGDLS, CDR2 YYNGEE. CDR3 sequence reads: CASSVTHFSYEQYF. CDR3 DNA: TGTGCCAGCAGCGTGACACACTTCTCCTACGAGCAGTACTTC.

J is TRBJ2-7 and V is TRBV10-3, with D maybe TRBD2 (6 bases). The germline V gene encodes CDR1 ENHRY and CDR2 SYGVKD. V was shortened by 3 bases and J by 5 bases, with 20 bases between the two germline ends. This CDR3 is built from 16 residues. The CDR3 spells CAISDYPGPTGDEQYF. The CDR3, as DNA: TGTGCCATCAGTGACTATCCGGGACCGACGGGGGACGAGCAGTACTTC.

The chain has TRBV5-1 and TRBJ2-7, with TRBD1 identical over 9 bases. Germline V gene lookup returns CDR1 SGHRS and CDR2 YFSETQ. J gave up 2 bases and V 3 bases, and 6 bases lay outside the gene matches. The CDR3 spans 15 residues. The CDR3 protein is CASSWGQGVTYEQYF. The CDR3 DNA follows: TGCGCCAGCAGCTGGGGACAGGGCGTAACCTACGAGCAGTACTTC.

V is TRBV20-1 and J is TRBJ1-5, with D unresolved. V was shortened by 0 bases and J by 4 bases, with 4 bases between the two germline ends. Germline CDR1 and CDR2: DFQATT and SNEGSKA (reference sequence). The CDR3 extends over 12 amino acids. The CDR3, as DNA: TGCAGTGCTAGAGAGAGTAATCAGCCCCAGCATTTT. As protein: CSARESNQPQHF.

This chain connects TRBV29-1 to TRBJ2-1; D possibly matches TRBD1 or TRBD2 (5 bases each). The germline V and J ends were trimmed by 0 bases and 7 bases, with 7 bases remaining between them. Per the germline V gene, CDR1 is SQVTM and CDR2 is ANQGSEA. This CDR3 comprises 12 residues. In DNA, the CDR3 is TGCAGCGTTGAAGATTGGGGGAATGAGCAGTTCTTC. It translates to CSVEDWGNEQFF.

V gene TRBV30 combines with J gene TRBJ2-6; D ambiguous. Trimming stripped 3 bases from V and 0 bases from J, with 3 bases between. Germline V gene data show CDR1 as GTSNPN and CDR2 as SVGIG (reference sequence). CDR3 length: 13 residues. In nucleotides, the CDR3 is TGTGCCTGGAGGAACTCTGGGGCCAACGTCCTGACTTTC. This translates into CAWRNSGANVLTF.

The chain links TRBV4-2 to TRBJ2-1, with 10 bases identical to TRBD1. The V segment lost 0 bases and the J segment 6 bases; nucleotides outside the gene matches: 5. This CDR3 has 16 amino acids. In germline, CDR1 is LGHNA, CDR2 YNFKEQ. The CDR3 loop reads CASSQDWDRGFNEQFF. DNA for the CDR3: TGTGCCAGCAGCCAAGATTGGGACAGGGGATTCAATGAGCAGTTCTTC.

This chain uses TRBV30 with TRBJ2-1; D is undetermined. Germline CDR1 reads GTSNPN; CDR2 reads SVGIG (reference sequence). The ends were cut back, 4 bases at V and 0 bases at J, with 10 bases in the middle. The CDR3 totals 14 residues. This chain's CDR3 is CAWTAVSSYNEQFF. CDR3 in DNA: TGTGCCTGGACGGCAGTCAGCTCCTACAATGAGCAGTTCTTC.

This chain joins TRBV25-1 and TRBJ2-1, with D possibly TRBD1 on 6 matching bases. The germline V gene encodes CDR1 MGHDK and CDR2 SYGVNS. The CDR3 contains 16 residues. Between the trimmed V and J ends, which lost 1 base and 3 bases, there was a span of 13 bases. The CDR3 is CASSELTGASYNEQFF. The CDR3, as DNA: TGTGCCAGCAGTGAATTGACAGGAGCTAGCTACAATGAGCAGTTCTTC. Based on the CDR3 plus reference TRBV25-1 and TRBJ2-1, the full variable domain is EADIYQTPRYLVIGTGKKITLECSQTMGHDKMYWYQQDPGMELHLIHYSYGVNSTEKGDLSSESTVSRIRTEHFPLTLESARPSHTSQYLCASSELTGASYNEQFFGPGTRLTVL.

The V and J genes are TRBV30 and TRBJ2-5; D perhaps matches TRBD1 (6 bases). V dropped 0 bases and J dropped 3 bases, with 11 bases sitting between them. The CDR3 contains 14 residues. Germline V gives CDR1 GTSNPN, CDR2 SVGIG (reference sequence). The CDR3 nucleotides read TGTGCCTGGAGTGTACAGGGCCTTAAAGAGACCCAGTACTTC. Its protein product is CAWSVQGLKETQYF.

V gene TRBV3-1 combines with J gene TRBJ2-1; D perhaps matches TRBD2 (5 bases). Germline assignment: CDR1 LGHDT and CDR2 YNNKEL (reference sequence). V gave up 1 base and J gave up 0 bases, with 7 bases separating them. The CDR3 is 15 residues long. This CDR3 is CASSQVDYSYNEQFF. The CDR3 nucleotides read TGTGCCAGCAGCCAAGTAGACTACTCCTACAATGAGCAGTTCTTC.

The rearrangement links TRBV2 to TRBJ1-2; no definite D call. The CDR3 runs to 13 residues. Trimming took off 6 bases at V and 6 bases at J, with 14 bases between the two ends. CDR1 SNHLY and CDR2 FYNNEI come from the germline V gene. CDR3 coding DNA: TGTGCCAGCAGCCGCTCTGGGTTGGATGGCTACACCTTC. Its translation is CASSRSGLDGYTF.

This chain connects TRBV9 to TRBJ1-2, with D unclear. V was clipped by 4 bases and J by 8 bases, with 18 bases between them. The CDR3 is 14 residues long. Germline V CDR1 and CDR2: SGDLS, YYNGEE. CDR3 bases: TGTGCCAGCAGCCCCGAGGTCCCCTTCGGAGGCTACACCTTC. Encoded protein: CASSPEVPFGGYTF.